This T cell receptor (beta chain) was captured in a study of vaccination effects on CD4 cells after COVID-19. Of note for this clone: The antigen is undetermined.

CD4+ T cells specific for antigen were expanded with viral peptide pools by the ViraFEST assay before sequencing. Isolation of CD4+ T cells took place after ten to eleven days of culture. Two-dose vaccination with either BNT162b2 or mRNA-1273 was given to the participants. There are 16 residues in the CDR3. CDR1 is MNHEY, CDR2 SVGEGT, per germline. The germline V and J ends were trimmed by 0 bases and 9 bases, with 15 bases remaining between them. The method was immunoSEQ multiplex PCR; TCRdb's version includes in-frame clones alone and lacks a portion of them. The sample yields about 59,000 clones, around 78% seen once.

Sequencing was performed on CD4+ T cells from PBMCs cultured with HCoV-OC43 spike peptides, taken after COVID-19 vaccination. The sample's subset: HCoV-OC43 spike overlapping peptide pool stimulation. The genes are TRBV6-2 or TRBV6-3 and TRBJ1-6; TRBD1 is a possible D gene (6 bases). The sequence derives from a human donor who received a COVID-19 vaccine. The CDR3 sequence: CASSYSITGWTSPLHF. In nucleotides, the CDR3 is TGTGCCAGCAGTTACTCGATTACAGGGTGGACTTCACCCCTCCACTTT.